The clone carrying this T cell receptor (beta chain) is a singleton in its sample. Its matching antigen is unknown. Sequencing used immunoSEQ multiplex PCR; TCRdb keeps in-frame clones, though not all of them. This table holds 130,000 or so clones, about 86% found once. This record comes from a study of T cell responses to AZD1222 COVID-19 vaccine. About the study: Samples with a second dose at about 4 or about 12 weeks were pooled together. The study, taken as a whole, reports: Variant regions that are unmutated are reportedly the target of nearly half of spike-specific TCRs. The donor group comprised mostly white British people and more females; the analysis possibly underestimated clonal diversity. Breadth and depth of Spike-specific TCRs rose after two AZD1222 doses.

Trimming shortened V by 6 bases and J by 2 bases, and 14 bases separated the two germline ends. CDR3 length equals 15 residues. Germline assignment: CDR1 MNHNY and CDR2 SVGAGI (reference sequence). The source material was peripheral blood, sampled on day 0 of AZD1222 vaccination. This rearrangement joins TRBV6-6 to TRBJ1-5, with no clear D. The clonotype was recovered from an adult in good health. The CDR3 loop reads CASSPREFGNQPQHF. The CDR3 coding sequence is TGTGCCAGCAGCCCTAGGGAGTTTGGCAATCAGCCCCAGCATTTT.